The 14 T cell receptor beta chains reported below all come from one sample, sequenced in a study of cytomegalovirus exposure and HLA in healthy donors. 60 Vbeta and 13 Jbeta primers were used in PCR. Assay used: immunoSEQ multiplex PCR; TCRdb lists only in-frame clones, some missing. The sample lists 140,000 or so clones; around 80% were seen once. Sequenced input: PBMCs. These receptors all come from a man aged 40-50 years in good health and CMV-seronegative.

A note on this clone: Other DNA sequences within the sample encode an identical CDR3. V usage is TRBV5-1 and J usage is TRBJ2-7; 7 nucleotides match TRBD2. Germline CDR1 and CDR2: SGHRS and YFSETQ. The CDR3 covers 14 residues. V lost 0 bases and J lost 3; bases outside the gene matches: 3. The CDR3 loop is CASSLAGGYYEQYF. The CDR3 DNA is TGCGCCAGCAGCTTGGCGGGGGGATACTACGAGCAGTACTTC.

The chain joins TRBV5-5 to TRBJ2-7; maybe TRBD2 (5 bases). This CDR3 comprises 14 residues. Germline values: CDR1 SGHKS, CDR2 YYEKEE (reference sequence). V was clipped by 0 bases and J by 2 bases, with 9 bases between them. The DNA of the CDR3 is TGTGCCAGCAGCTTGGGCGGGCCTCCCTACGAGCAGTACTTC. Translation gives CASSLGGPPYEQYF.

This clone was detected only a few times. The chain is built from TRBV11-2 and TRBJ1-1, with D tentatively TRBD1 (5 bases). The CDR3 runs to 12 residues. CDR1 is SGHAT and CDR2 is FQNNGV in the germline V gene. V lost 3 bases, J lost 5 bases, and 7 bases lay in between. Here the CDR3 reads CASSFQGTEAFF. The CDR3 coding sequence is TGTGCCAGCAGCTTCCAGGGAACTGAAGCTTTCTTT.

The chain recombines TRBV5-1 with TRBJ2-2, with D maybe TRBD2 (6 bases). Trimming stripped 1 base from V and 0 bases from J, with 10 bases between. Germline V CDR1 and CDR2: SGHRS, YFSETQ. This CDR3 spans 16 amino acids. The CDR3 DNA reads TGCGCCAGCAGCTTGCGGGGGTCCGCGAACACCGGGGAGCTGTTTTTT. As protein: CASSLRGSANTGELFF. Full variable domain (outside the CDR3, taken from reference TRBV5-1 and TRBJ2-2): KAGVTQTPRYLIKTRGQQVTLSCSPISGHRSVSWYQQTPGQGLQFLFEYFSETQRNKGNFPGRFSGRQFSNSRSEMNVSTLELGDSALYLCASSLRGSANTGELFFGEGSRLTVL.

The V call is TRBV6-6, the J call TRBJ2-7, with D possibly TRBD1 on 6 matching bases. The V gene lost 2 bases and the J gene lost 1 base, with 6 bases spanning the gap. Looked up from germline, CDR1 is MNHNY and CDR2 is SVGAGI (reference sequence). The CDR3 loop spans 13 amino acids. DNA of the CDR3: TGTGCCAGCAGTTACGGACAGTCCTACGAGCAGTACTTC. Translated, it gives CASSYGQSYEQYF.

As DNA, the CDR3 is TGTGCCAGCAGCTCCTCAGGGAAATCCTACGAGCAGTACTTC. Amino acid sequence: CASSSSGKSYEQYF. The gene calls are TRBV11-2 and TRBJ2-7; D possibly corresponds to TRBD1 (5 bases). The germline CDR1 and CDR2 sequences are SGHAT and FQNNGV. The CDR3 contains 14 residues. Trimming shortened V by 4 bases and J by 1 base, and 11 bases separated the two germline ends.

This sequence joins TRBV5-1 and TRBJ2-2; D is unclear. The CDR3 runs to 12 residues. Trimming left V 5 bases short and J 2 bases short, with 4 bases between. Germline CDR1 is SGHRS and CDR2 is YFSETQ. The CDR3, as DNA: TGCGCCAGCAGACTAAACACCGGGGAGCTGTTTTTT. This translates into CASRLNTGELFF.

This clone has more than one count but fewer than ten. The rearrangement links TRBV27 to TRBJ1-5; TRBD1 is a possible D gene (6 bases). The CDR3 extends over 15 amino acids. Trimming shortened V by 5 bases and J by 4 bases, and 15 bases separated the two germline ends. Germline-derived CDR1 and CDR2 are MNHEY and SMNVEV (reference sequence). The CDR3 loop is CASSTGTSLNQPQHF. CDR3 bases: TGTGCCAGCAGTACCGGGACATCGCTAAATCAGCCCCAGCATTTT.

In this sample, this clone turned up a few times. This rearrangement joins TRBV5-4 to TRBJ1-4, with D tentatively TRBD1 (5 bases). Germline V gene data show CDR1 as SGHNT and CDR2 as YYREEE (reference sequence). With 0 bases removed from V and 7 bases from J, the gap between germline ends came to 16 bases. The CDR3 is 16 residues long. CDR3 loop: CASSLGFTDQGEKLFF. In DNA, the CDR3 is TGTGCCAGCAGCTTGGGGTTTACAGATCAGGGTGAAAAACTGTTTTTT.

To note about this clone: Mismatch with germline at one junction end may stem from a read error. The V call is TRBV11-2, the J call TRBJ2-7; D may be TRBD1 (5 bases). CDR1 SGHAT and CDR2 FQNNGV come from the germline V gene. CDR3 length equals 12 residues. CDR3 in amino acids: CASSSYAGNEDF. CDR3 DNA: TGTGCCAGCAGCTCATACGCAGGGAACGAGGACTTC.

The rearrangement links TRBV6-4 to TRBJ2-2, with 8 bases that match TRBD1. The junction had 7 bases not matched to a gene; V was cut back by 4 bases and J by 6 bases. CDR3 size: 15 residues. Germline loops: CDR1 MRHNA, CDR2 SNTAGT. The DNA of the CDR3 is TGTGCCAGCAGTGCCTCGACAGGGGAGGCCGGGGAGCTGTTTTTT. Amino acids: CASSASTGEAGELFF.

The chain recombines TRBV5-6 with TRBJ2-7; TRBD1 matches at 10 bases. Germline V gene sequence: CDR1 SGHDT, CDR2 YYEEEE. With V trimmed by 0 bases and J by 7 bases, 10 bases remained unmatched. The CDR3 length is 16 residues. CDR3 protein: CASSLGSGTGAREQYF. CDR3 bases: TGTGCCAGCAGCTTGGGGTCGGGGACAGGGGCACGGGAGCAGTACTTC.

This chain joins TRBV7-2 and TRBJ2-7; D may be TRBD2 (5 bases). Germline CDR1 SGHTA, CDR2 FQGNSA. The CDR3 covers 15 residues. The V end lost 4 bases, the J end lost 1 base, and 14 bases lay between the germline ends. CDR3 DNA sequence: TGTGCCAGCAGCTCATTGACTACCGCTTCCTACGAGCAGTACTTC. Its translation: CASSSLTTASYEQYF.

The chain is built from TRBV9 and TRBJ2-5; perhaps TRBD2 as D (7 bases). The ends were cut back, 4 bases at V and 3 bases at J, with 19 bases in the middle. CDR3 length: 16 residues. Per germline, CDR1 SGDLS and CDR2 YYNGEE. This CDR3 is CASSRSRGAGEETQYF. The CDR3, as DNA: TGTGCCAGCAGCCGCTCGAGGGGGGCGGGGGAAGAGACCCAGTACTTC.